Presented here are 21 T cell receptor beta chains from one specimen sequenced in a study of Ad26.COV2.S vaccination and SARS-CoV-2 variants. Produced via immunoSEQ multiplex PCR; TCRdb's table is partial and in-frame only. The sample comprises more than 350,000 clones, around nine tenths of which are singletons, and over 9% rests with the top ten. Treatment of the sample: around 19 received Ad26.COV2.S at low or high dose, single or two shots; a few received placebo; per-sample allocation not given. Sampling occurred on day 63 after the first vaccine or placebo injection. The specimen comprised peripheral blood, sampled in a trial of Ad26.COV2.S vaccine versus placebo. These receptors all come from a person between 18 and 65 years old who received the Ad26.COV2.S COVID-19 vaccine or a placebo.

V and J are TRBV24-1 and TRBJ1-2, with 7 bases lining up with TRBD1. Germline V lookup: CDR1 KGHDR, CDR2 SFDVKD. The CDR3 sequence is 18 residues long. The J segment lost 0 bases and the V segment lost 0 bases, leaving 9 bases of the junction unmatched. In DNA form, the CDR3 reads TGTGCCACCAGTGATTTGAATTCCCCCACAGGGGCTAACTATGGCTACACCTTC. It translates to CATSDLNSPTGANYGYTF.

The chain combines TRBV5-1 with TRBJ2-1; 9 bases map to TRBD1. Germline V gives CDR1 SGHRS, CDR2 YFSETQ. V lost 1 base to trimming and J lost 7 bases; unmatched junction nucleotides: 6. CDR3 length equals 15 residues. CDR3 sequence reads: CASSLSGQGYNEQFF. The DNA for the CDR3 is TGCGCCAGCAGCTTGTCGGGACAGGGTTATAATGAGCAGTTCTTC.

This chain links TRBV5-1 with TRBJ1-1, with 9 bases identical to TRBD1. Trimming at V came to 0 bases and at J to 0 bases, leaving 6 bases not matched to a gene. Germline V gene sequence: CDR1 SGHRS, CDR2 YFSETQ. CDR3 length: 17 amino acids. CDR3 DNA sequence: TGCGCCAGCAGCTTGGAGGGACAGGGCCTCATGAACACTGAAGCTTTCTTT. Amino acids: CASSLEGQGLMNTEAFF.

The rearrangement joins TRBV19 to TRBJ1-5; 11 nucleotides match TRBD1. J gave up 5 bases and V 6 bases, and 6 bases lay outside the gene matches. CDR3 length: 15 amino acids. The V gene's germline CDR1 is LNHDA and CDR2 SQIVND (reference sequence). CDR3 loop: CASRTDRGHDQPQHF. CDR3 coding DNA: TGTGCCAGTAGAACGGACAGGGGGCACGATCAGCCCCAGCATTTT. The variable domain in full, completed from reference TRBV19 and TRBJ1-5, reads DGGITQSPKYLFRKEGQNVTLSCEQNLNHDAMYWYRQDPGQGLRLIYYSQIVNDFQKGDIAEGYSVSREKKESFPLTVTSAQKNPTAFYLCASRTDRGHDQPQHFGDGTRLSIL.

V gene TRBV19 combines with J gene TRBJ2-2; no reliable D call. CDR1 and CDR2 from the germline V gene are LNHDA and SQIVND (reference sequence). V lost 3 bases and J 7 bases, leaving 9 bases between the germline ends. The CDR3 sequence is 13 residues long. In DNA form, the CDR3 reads TGTGCCAGTAGTATGAATGGAATCGGGGAGCTGTTTTTT. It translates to CASSMNGIGELFF.

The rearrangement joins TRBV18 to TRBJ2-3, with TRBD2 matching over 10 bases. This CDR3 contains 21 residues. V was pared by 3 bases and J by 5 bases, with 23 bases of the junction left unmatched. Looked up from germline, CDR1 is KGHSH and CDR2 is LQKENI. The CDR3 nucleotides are TGTGCCAGCTCACCCGTCGTTTCCCTAGCGGGAGTTAAGGATGTTCGAGATACGCAGTATTTT. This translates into CASSPVVSLAGVKDVRDTQYF.

The DNA for the CDR3 is TGCGCCAGCAGCCAAGTTTTCGGGACTAGCGGGAGTCGGGGCACAGATACGCAGTATTTT. Protein product: CASSQVFGTSGSRGTDTQYF. The J gene is TRBJ2-3, the V gene TRBV4-3; 14 nucleotides agree with TRBD2. V gave up 1 base and J gave up 1 base; unmatched junction bases: 10. The CDR3 is 20 residues long. Looked up from germline, CDR1 is LGHNA and CDR2 is YSLEER.

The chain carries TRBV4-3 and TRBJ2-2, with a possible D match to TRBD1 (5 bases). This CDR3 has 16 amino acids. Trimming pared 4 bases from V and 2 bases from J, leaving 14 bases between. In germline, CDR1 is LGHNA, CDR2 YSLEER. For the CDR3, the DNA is TGCGCCAGCAGCCCATTAGGGGCAACCAACACCGGGGAGCTGTTTTTT. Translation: CASSPLGATNTGELFF.

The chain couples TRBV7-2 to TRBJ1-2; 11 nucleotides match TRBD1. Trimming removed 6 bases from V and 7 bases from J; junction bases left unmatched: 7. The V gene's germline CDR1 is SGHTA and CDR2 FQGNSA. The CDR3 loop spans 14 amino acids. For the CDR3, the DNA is TGTGCCAGCAGACCCGGGACAGGGGGTGTTGGCTACACCTTC. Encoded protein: CASRPGTGGVGYTF.

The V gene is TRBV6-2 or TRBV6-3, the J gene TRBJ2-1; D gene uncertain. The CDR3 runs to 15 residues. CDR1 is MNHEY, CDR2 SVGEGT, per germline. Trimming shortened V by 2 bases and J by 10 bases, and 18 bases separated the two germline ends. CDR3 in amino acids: CASSYATGPYAEQFF. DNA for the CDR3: TGTGCCAGCAGTTACGCAACTGGACCCTACGCCGAGCAGTTCTTC.

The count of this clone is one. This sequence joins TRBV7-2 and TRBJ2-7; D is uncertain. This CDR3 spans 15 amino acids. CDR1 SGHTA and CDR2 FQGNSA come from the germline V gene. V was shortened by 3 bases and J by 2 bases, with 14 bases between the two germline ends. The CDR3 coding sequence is TGTGCCAGCAGCTTCGGCACCCTTTCTACCTACGAGCAGTACTTC. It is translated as CASSFGTLSTYEQYF.

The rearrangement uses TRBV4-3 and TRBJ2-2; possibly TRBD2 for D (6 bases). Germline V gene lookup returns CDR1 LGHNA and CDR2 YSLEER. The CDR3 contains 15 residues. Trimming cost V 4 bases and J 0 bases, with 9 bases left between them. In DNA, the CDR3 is TGCGCCAGCAGCCCGGGGGTTTCGAACACCGGGGAGCTGTTTTTT. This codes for CASSPGVSNTGELFF.

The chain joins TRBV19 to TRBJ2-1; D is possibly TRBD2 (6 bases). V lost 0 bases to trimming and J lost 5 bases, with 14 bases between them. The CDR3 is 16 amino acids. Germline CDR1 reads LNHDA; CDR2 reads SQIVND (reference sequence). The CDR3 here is CASSIDPGLKNNEQFF. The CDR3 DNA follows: TGTGCCAGTAGTATAGATCCGGGACTGAAGAACAATGAGCAGTTCTTC.

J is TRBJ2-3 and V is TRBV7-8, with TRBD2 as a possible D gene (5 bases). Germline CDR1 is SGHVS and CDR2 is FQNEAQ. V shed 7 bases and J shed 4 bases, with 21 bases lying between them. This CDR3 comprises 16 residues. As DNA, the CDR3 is TGTGCCAGCATCGCGTCAGCGGCGGCCCTTTCAGATACGCAGTATTTT. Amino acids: CASIASAAALSDTQYF.

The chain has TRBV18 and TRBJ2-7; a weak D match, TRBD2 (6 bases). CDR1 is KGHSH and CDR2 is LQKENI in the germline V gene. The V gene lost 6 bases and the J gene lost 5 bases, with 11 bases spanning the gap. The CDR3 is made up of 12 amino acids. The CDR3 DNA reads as TGTGCCAGCTCGGGAGGAGGGGACGAGCAGTACTTC. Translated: CASSGGGDEQYF.

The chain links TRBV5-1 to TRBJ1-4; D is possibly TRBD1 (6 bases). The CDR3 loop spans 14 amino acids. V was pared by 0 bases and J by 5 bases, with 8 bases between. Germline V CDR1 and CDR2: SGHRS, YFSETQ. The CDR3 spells CASSLGQANEKLFF. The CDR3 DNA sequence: TGCGCCAGCAGCTTGGGACAGGCGAATGAAAAACTGTTTTTT.

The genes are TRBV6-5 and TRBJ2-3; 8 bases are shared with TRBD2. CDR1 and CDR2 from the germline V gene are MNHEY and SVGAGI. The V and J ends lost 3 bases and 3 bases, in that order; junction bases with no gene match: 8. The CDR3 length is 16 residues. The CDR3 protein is CASSYSLAGKTDTQYF. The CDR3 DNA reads TGTGCCAGCAGTTATTCGCTAGCGGGTAAAACAGATACGCAGTATTTT.

The CDR3 DNA sequence: TGTGCCAGCAAAAATGGACTAGCGTCCTACAATGAGCAGTTCTTC. Encoded protein: CASKNGLASYNEQFF. The rearrangement joins TRBV28 to TRBJ2-1, with 9 positions matching TRBD2. The CDR3 is 15 amino acids. The germline gives CDR1 MDHEN, CDR2 SYDVKM. J gave up 1 base and V 7 bases, and 5 bases lay outside the gene matches.

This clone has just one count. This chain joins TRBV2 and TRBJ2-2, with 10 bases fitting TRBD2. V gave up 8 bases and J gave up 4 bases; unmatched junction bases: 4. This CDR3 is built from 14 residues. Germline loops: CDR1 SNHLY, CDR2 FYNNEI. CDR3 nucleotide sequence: TGTGCCAGCTCCGGGACTAGCGTCACCGGGGAGCTGTTTTTT. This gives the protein CASSGTSVTGELFF.

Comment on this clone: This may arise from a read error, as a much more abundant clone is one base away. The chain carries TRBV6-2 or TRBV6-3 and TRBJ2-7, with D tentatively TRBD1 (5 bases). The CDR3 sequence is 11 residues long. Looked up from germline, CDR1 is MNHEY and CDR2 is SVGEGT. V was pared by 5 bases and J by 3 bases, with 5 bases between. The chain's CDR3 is CASSDSYEQYF. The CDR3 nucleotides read TGTGCCAGCAGTGACAGCTACGAGCAGTACTTC.

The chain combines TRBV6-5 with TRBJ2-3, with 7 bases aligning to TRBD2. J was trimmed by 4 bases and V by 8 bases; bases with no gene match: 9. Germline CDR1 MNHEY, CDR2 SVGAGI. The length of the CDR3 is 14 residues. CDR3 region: CASSAGTRADTQYF. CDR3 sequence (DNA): TGTGCCAGCTCAGCGGGAACGAGGGCAGATACGCAGTATTTT.